The T cell receptor (beta chain) under discussion was sequenced for a study of regulatory T cells in long-lasting Graves disease. Overall study results and limits: Compared with new cases, persistent Graves' patients showed reduced TCR diversity. Preferential use of TRBV28, TRBJ1-2 and TRBJ2-5 was seen in persistent disease.

Libraries of TCR beta came from iRepertoire HTBI primers plus Arm-PCR of CDR3 regions. TCRdb ran MiXCR on the multiplex PCR reads and lists one entry per CDR3 protein. The data show 410,000 or so distinct CDR3 sequences, with under 15% seen just once and over 15% held by the top ten. The CDR3 consists of 14 residues. V lost 3 bases and J lost 9; bases outside the gene matches: 7. Germline V lookup: CDR1 MDHEN, CDR2 SYDVKM. To note about this clonotype: What it binds is unknown.

Time point here: newly diagnosed GD, antithyroid drugs for less than 3 months. From PBMCs, RNA was extracted and then used to make the TCR library. These data also featured in a second study, about T cells in Graves' hyperthyroidism and ophthalmopathy. That source reports: The HTBI set primed first-round TCR CDR3 RT-PCR.

The chain joins TRBV28 to TRBJ2-1; TRBD2 matches 8 bases. This TCR derives from a woman in her twenties or thirties with Graves disease. Sequencing used peripheral blood mononuclear cells (PBMCs), obtained at new diagnosis, from a patient treated with antithyroid drugs. CDR3 region: CASSFDAGGGEQFF. In DNA, the CDR3 is TGTGCCAGCAGTTTTGACGCGGGGGGCGGTGAGCAGTTCTTC.